These 2 T cell receptor beta chains were sequenced from one sample in a study of blood T cell repertoires in COVID-19. Profiled with immunoSEQ multiplex PCR; TCRdb holds only in-frame clones, not every one. In the table there are approximately 47,000 clones, under 90% of which are singletons. The material sequenced was peripheral blood. The receptors shown here come from a man aged 55 to 69 with acute or convalescent COVID-19.

The rearrangement joins TRBV5-5 to TRBJ1-2; D is ambiguous. Germline lookup yields CDR1 SGHKS and CDR2 YYEKEE (reference sequence). The V and J ends lost 4 bases and 1 base respectively, with 11 bases between them. CDR3 length: 14 amino acids. In nucleotides, the CDR3 is TGTGCCAGCAGCCCGGACGGGAGTAACTATGGCTACACCTTC. Translating gives CASSPDGSNYGYTF.

J is TRBJ1-2 and V is TRBV15, with 10 bases fitting TRBD1. CDR1 LNHNV and CDR2 YYDKDF come from the germline V gene (reference sequence). Germline trimming cut 0 bases from V and 14 bases from J; bases unmatched to any gene: 9. The CDR3 loop spans 14 amino acids. CDR3 in amino acids: CATSRDRDRGRLTF. For the CDR3, the DNA is TGTGCCACCAGCAGAGATAGAGACAGGGGGCGGTTAACCTTC.